Following are 16 T cell receptor beta chains from one sample sequenced in a study of control samples from healthy donors and cancer patients. Assay: immunoSEQ multiplex PCR; the TCRdb copy retains only in-frame clones and omits some. The table lists around 150,000 clones, over 85% of them singletons. The specimen sequenced was blood. Source of these receptors: a man between 25 and 39 years old in good health.

This sequence joins TRBV18 and TRBJ1-2, with 10 bases matching TRBD1. V gave up 5 bases and J gave up 4 bases; unmatched junction bases: 7. In germline, CDR1 is KGHSH, CDR2 LQKENI. This CDR3 is built from 15 residues. The CDR3 region has the DNA TGTGCCAGCTCAACCGGACAGGGGGGCACCTATGGCTACACCTTC. Translating gives CASSTGQGGTYGYTF. The whole variable domain, filled in from reference TRBV18 and TRBJ1-2, reads NAGVMQNPRHLVRRRGQEARLRCSPMKGHSHVYWYRQLPEEGLKFMVYLQKENIIDESGMPKERFSAEFPKEGPSILRIQQVVRGDSAAYFCASSTGQGGTYGYTFGSGTRLTVV.

The CDR3 nucleotides read TGTGCCAGCAGTGACTACGGCATCAATCAGCCCCAGCATTTT. It specifies CASSDYGINQPQHF. The chain is built from TRBV2 and TRBJ1-5; D unclear. The CDR3 is 14 amino acids. Trimming pared 3 bases from V and 3 bases from J, leaving 9 bases between. CDR1 and CDR2 (germline): SNHLY, FYNNEI.

The chain couples TRBV5-4 to TRBJ1-1; D possibly corresponds to TRBD1 (6 bases). This CDR3 comprises 16 residues. CDR1 and CDR2 (germline): SGHNT, YYREEE (reference sequence). The V gene lost 5 bases and the J gene lost 0 bases, with 17 bases spanning the gap. CDR3 amino acids: CASSPDSAILNTEAFF. In DNA form, the CDR3 reads TGTGCCAGCAGTCCGGACAGCGCGATCTTGAACACTGAAGCTTTCTTT.

This sequence joins TRBV27 and TRBJ2-5; a possible D gene is TRBD1 (6 bases). Between the trimmed V and J ends, which lost 2 bases and 0 bases, there was a span of 7 bases. The CDR3 has 14 amino acids. Looked up from germline, CDR1 is MNHEY and CDR2 is SMNVEV (reference sequence). In DNA form, the CDR3 reads TGTGCCAGCAGTTTAACAGGGAACCAAGAGACCCAGTACTTC. Encoded protein: CASSLTGNQETQYF.

The chain has TRBV5-5 and TRBJ2-5; D is tentatively TRBD1 or TRBD2 (6 bases each). This CDR3 region has 14 residues. Germline V lookup: CDR1 SGHKS, CDR2 YYEKEE (reference sequence). Trimming stripped 3 bases from V and 3 bases from J, with 12 bases between. The CDR3 coding sequence is TGTGCCAGCAGCTCACAGGGAGGAAAAGAGACCCAGTACTTC. Amino acid sequence: CASSSQGGKETQYF.

This chain links TRBV15 with TRBJ1-2, with D possibly matching TRBD1 (5 bases). The ends were cut back, 5 bases at V and 2 bases at J, with 9 bases in the middle. The V gene's germline CDR1 is LNHNV and CDR2 YYDKDF (reference sequence). The CDR3 spans 13 residues. CDR3: CATSEGLNYGYTF. In DNA, the CDR3 is TGTGCCACCAGCGAGGGACTAAACTATGGCTACACCTTC.

The rearrangement uses TRBV5-6 and TRBJ1-1; D remains ambiguous. The ends were cut back, 1 base at V and 3 bases at J, with 10 bases in the middle. Germline V gene sequence: CDR1 SGHDT, CDR2 YYEEEE. CDR3 length: 14 amino acids. The CDR3 DNA is TGTGCCAGCAGCTTGCGAGGCTACCACACTGAAGCTTTCTTT. Translated: CASSLRGYHTEAFF.

The rearrangement uses TRBV9 and TRBJ1-3; TRBD1 aligns across 9 bases. The CDR3 length is 14 residues. Unmatched junction bases numbered 6, after V lost 3 bases and J lost 8 bases. CDR1 is SGDLS, CDR2 YYNGEE, per germline. The CDR3 bases are TGTGCCAGCAGCGCTCGGGACAGGGAGGACACCATATATTTT. It encodes CASSARDREDTIYF.

The V call is TRBV6-5, the J call TRBJ2-6; D is possibly TRBD1 or TRBD2 (5 bases each). From germline, CDR1 is MNHEY and CDR2 SVGAGI. V was shortened by 4 bases and J by 4 bases, with 14 bases between the two germline ends. The CDR3 length is 16 residues. The CDR3 loop is CASSFEGFPGANVLTF. CDR3 DNA: TGTGCCAGCAGTTTCGAGGGGTTCCCCGGGGCCAACGTCCTGACTTTC.

The CDR3 DNA is TGCAGTGCTAGTGACTTACAGGGGCCGAACACTGAAGCTTTCTTT. It encodes CSASDLQGPNTEAFF. The gene calls are TRBV20-1 and TRBJ1-1; 7 bases fit TRBD1. This CDR3 region has 15 residues. The germline V gene has CDR1 DFQATT and CDR2 SNEGSKA (reference sequence). V trimming: 3 bases; J trimming: 1 base; junction bases outside the gene matches: 8.

The chain links TRBV11-2 to TRBJ2-3; D is ambiguous. CDR3 size: 13 residues. Trimming pared 6 bases from V and 4 bases from J, leaving 11 bases between. Germline CDR1 SGHAT, CDR2 FQNNGV. CDR3 amino acids: CASSSSFSDTQYF. The CDR3 nucleotides read TGTGCCAGCAGTTCCTCTTTTTCAGATACGCAGTATTTT.

The rearrangement uses TRBV5-1 and TRBJ1-1; 8 nucleotides match TRBD1. From germline, CDR1 is SGHRS and CDR2 YFSETQ. The CDR3 spans 17 residues. The ends lost 4 bases at V and 5 bases at J; junction bases unmatched: 16. Written as DNA, the CDR3 is TGCGCCAGCAGCATAAGAGGACAGGGTGATTCGGGGACTGAAGCTTTCTTT. It is translated as CASSIRGQGDSGTEAFF.

This clone was seen once. Sequence at one end of the junction differs from germline and may be a read error. This chain links TRBV5-1 with TRBJ2-1; weak D call: TRBD1 (5 bases). Germline V gene data show CDR1 as SGHRS and CDR2 as YFSETQ. CDR3 length: 15 amino acids. The CDR3 loop is CASRLGPGSYNEQFF. CDR3 coding DNA: TGCGCCAGCAGGTTGGGGCCCGGCTCCTACAATGAGCAGTTCTTC.

The chain joins TRBV11-2 to TRBJ1-1; D is uncertain. The germline CDR1 and CDR2 sequences are SGHAT and FQNNGV. V was pared by 3 bases and J by 9 bases, with 11 bases between. This CDR3 contains 12 residues. This CDR3 reads CASSFSTAKAFF. CDR3 bases: TGTGCCAGCAGCTTTTCAACAGCTAAAGCTTTCTTT.

The chain carries TRBV15 and TRBJ2-1; 13 bases fit TRBD2. After removal of 8 bases from V and 6 bases from J, the junction contained 7 bases not matched to a gene. This CDR3 contains 15 residues. Per germline, CDR1 LNHNV and CDR2 YYDKDF (reference sequence). Here the CDR3 DNA reads TGTGCCACCCGAGGACTAGCGGGGGAGGTCAATGAGCAGTTCTTC. Translating it yields CATRGLAGEVNEQFF.

This clone has just a few counts. The V and J genes are TRBV6-6 and TRBJ1-1; 7 bases are a match to TRBD1. CDR1 and CDR2 from the germline V gene are MNHNY and SVGAGI (reference sequence). Losses at the gene ends were 5 bases for V and 3 bases for J; bases not matched to a gene: 21. CDR3 length: 19 amino acids. This CDR3 reads CASSLRRRSGGQRDTEAFF. DNA for the CDR3: TGTGCCAGCAGTCTACGTCGGAGGTCAGGGGGACAGCGGGACACTGAAGCTTTCTTT.